This TCR beta chain was identified during a study of blood T cell repertoires in COVID-19. Across the study: Researchers got acute and convalescent COVID-19 samples from the United States, Italy and Spain. PBMCs, B-cell-depleted T cells, or T cells provided the cDNA or gDNA that made up the material.

There are 15 residues in the CDR3. Authors' analysis steps: Reference gene primer amplification gave estimated nucleated cell counts. Some clones are missing from TCRdb's copy, which holds only in-frame ones; the method was immunoSEQ multiplex PCR. V and J calls and clone size are given by that table; D and trimming were obtained from the DNA. Found here are about 76,000 clones, approximately 86% of them singletons; the top ten hold over 15%. The sample taken for sequencing was peripheral blood. The chain links TRBV21-1 to TRBJ1-2; the DNA was not compared with TRBD1, the D call given in the table. TRBV21-1 represents a pseudogene. The clonotype originates from a human donor in a cohort sampled during active COVID-19. For the CDR3, the DNA is TGTGCCAGCACCAATGAAGACAGGGGAAACTATGGCTACACCTTC. This sequence encodes CASTNEDRGNYGYTF.